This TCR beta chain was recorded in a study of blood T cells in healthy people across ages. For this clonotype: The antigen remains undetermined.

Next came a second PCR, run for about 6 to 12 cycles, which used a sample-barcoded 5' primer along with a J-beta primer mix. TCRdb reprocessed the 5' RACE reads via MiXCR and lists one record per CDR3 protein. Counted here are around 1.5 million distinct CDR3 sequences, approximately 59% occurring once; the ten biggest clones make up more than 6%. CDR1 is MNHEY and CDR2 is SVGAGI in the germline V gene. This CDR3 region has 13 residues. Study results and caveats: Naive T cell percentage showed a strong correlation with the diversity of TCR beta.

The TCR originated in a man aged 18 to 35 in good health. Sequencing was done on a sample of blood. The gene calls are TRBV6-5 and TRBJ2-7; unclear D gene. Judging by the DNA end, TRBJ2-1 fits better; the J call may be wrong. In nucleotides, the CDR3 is TGTGCCAGCAGTAGGACCACCTCCGATGAGCAGTTCTTC. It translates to CASSRTTSDEQFF.